A selection of T cell receptor beta chains follows, all from one sample in a study of blood T cells in healthy people across ages. TCRdb itself ran the 5' RACE reads through MiXCR, one entry per CDR3 protein. The sample holds about 1.7 million distinct CDR3 sequences, about 28% seen once. The sequenced sample was blood. The source is a woman aged 25 to 39 in good health. Each CDR3 is given with its conserved first and last residue. D genes are given only for firm matches. Clone size is stated in some rows and not others, as once, few, many or a class when expanded.

V: TRBV7-4
J: TRBJ2-7
size: NA
D: TRBD1
CDR3: CASSKDLTGGCEQYF
DNA: TGTGCCAGCAGCAAAGACCTTACAGGGGGCTGCGAGCAGTACTTC

V: TRBV29-1
J: TRBJ2-1
size: NA
D: NA
CDR3: CSVDPRLSSYNEQFF
DNA: TGCAGCGTTGATCCCCGCTTAAGCTCCTACAATGAGCAGTTCTTC

V: TRBV7-2
J: TRBJ2-4
size: few
D: TRBD2
CDR3: CASSPRLAGGTQNIQYF
DNA: TGTGCCAGCAGCCCGAGACTAGCGGGAGGAACCCAAAACATTCAGTACTTC

V: TRBV20-1
J: TRBJ2-7
size: many
D: NA
CDR3: CSARVLDSYEQYF
DNA: TGCAGTGCTAGAGTCCTAGATTCCTACGAGCAGTACTTC

V: TRBV5-5
J: TRBJ2-1
size: few
D: NA
CDR3: CASSLDSASPYNEQFF
DNA: TGTGCCAGCAGCTTGGATAGCGCGTCCCCCTACAATGAGCAGTTCTTC

V: TRBV12-3/TRBV12-4
J: TRBJ1-1
size: NA
D: NA
CDR3: CASSFSLLDTEAFF
DNA: TGTGCCAGCAGTTTTTCCCTGTTGGACACTGAAGCTTTCTTT

V: TRBV20-1
J: TRBJ2-1
size: NA
D: TRBD2
CDR3: CSARMGTSGRTVAAYNGQFF
DNA: TGCAGTGCTAGGATGGGGACTAGCGGGAGGACTGTTGCGGCCTACAATGGGCAGTTCTTC

V: TRBV7-7
J: TRBJ2-5
size: NA
D: NA
CDR3: CASSEVGSEETQYF
DNA: TGTGCCAGCAGCGAGGTGGGGTCGGAAGAGACCCAGTACTTC

V: TRBV30
J: TRBJ2-2
size: NA
D: NA
CDR3: CAWSGNWAANTGELFF
DNA: TGTGCCTGGAGTGGGAATTGGGCAGCGAACACCGGGGAGCTGTTTTTT

V: TRBV10-3
J: TRBJ2-5
size: NA
D: TRBD1
CDR3: CAIRGDRGQETQYF
DNA: TGTGCCATCAGGGGGGACAGGGGCCAAGAGACCCAGTACTTC

V: TRBV9
J: TRBJ1-1
size: NA
D: NA
CDR3: CASSVAGGAITEAFF
DNA: TGTGCCAGCAGCGTTGCGGGGGGCGCGATAACTGAAGCTTTCTTT

V: TRBV20-1
J: TRBJ2-5
size: few
D: TRBD2
CDR3: CSATSSGYRLEQYF
DNA: TGCAGTGCTACATCTAGCGGGTATCGTTTGGAGCAGTACTTC

V: TRBV2
J: TRBJ2-6
size: few
D: NA
CDR3: CASNAVVGANVLTF
DNA: TGTGCCAGCAATGCAGTTGTTGGGGCCAACGTCCTGACTTTC

V: TRBV29-1
J: TRBJ1-1
size: many
D: NA
CDR3: CSAPGAGSSNMNTEAFF
DNA: TGCAGCGCTCCCGGGGCAGGGAGTTCTAACATGAACACTGAAGCTTTCTTT

V: TRBV2
J: TRBJ2-3
size: few
D: TRBD2
CDR3: CASRGGASGSTDTQYF
DNA: TGTGCCAGCAGGGGCGGGGCTAGCGGGAGTACAGATACGCAGTATTTT

V: TRBV5-6
J: TRBJ2-3
size: few
D: TRBD2
CDR3: CVSSTPGLAGEADTQYF
DNA: TGTGTCAGCAGTACGCCGGGACTAGCGGGGGAGGCAGATACGCAGTATTTT

V: TRBV5-5
J: TRBJ2-5
size: NA
D: NA
CDR3: CGSSLEQQETQYF
DNA: TGTGGCAGCAGCTTGGAGCAGCAAGAGACCCAGTACTTC

V: TRBV12-3/TRBV12-4
J: TRBJ2-3
size: few
D: TRBD2
CDR3: CASTDHGRGGTDTQYF
DNA: TGTGCCAGCACCGATCACGGACGGGGGGGCACAGATACGCAGTATTTT

V: TRBV5-1
J: TRBJ1-1
size: NA
D: NA
CDR3: CASSLEQGGEAFF
DNA: TGCGCCAGCAGCTTGGAACAGGGCGGGGAAGCTTTCTTT

V: TRBV12-3/TRBV12-4
J: TRBJ2-1
size: NA
D: NA
CDR3: CASSLALGRSYNEQFF
DNA: TGTGCCAGCAGTTTAGCTCTCGGGAGATCCTACAATGAGCAGTTCTTC

V: TRBV4-1
J: TRBJ2-4
size: many
D: TRBD1
CDR3: CASSQVPRDRLILAKNIQYF
DNA: TGCGCCAGCAGCCAAGTCCCCCGGGACAGATTAATTCTAGCCAAAAACATTCAGTACTTC

V: TRBV11-2
J: TRBJ1-1
size: NA
D: NA
CDR3: CASSLGTAIGRSTEAFF
DNA: TGTGCCAGCAGCTTAGGGACAGCAATAGGGAGATCCACTGAAGCTTTCTTT

V: TRBV29-1
J: TRBJ2-7
size: NA
D: TRBD1
CDR3: CSGQGDNTYEQYF
DNA: TGCAGCGGACAGGGGGACAACACCTACGAGCAGTACTTC

V: TRBV28
J: TRBJ1-1
size: NA
D: NA
CDR3: CASTIGGVGTEAFF
DNA: TGTGCCAGCACCATAGGGGGGGTAGGGACTGAAGCTTTCTTT

V: TRBV3-1
J: TRBJ1-5
size: NA
D: TRBD1
CDR3: CASSFGTASQPQHF
DNA: TGTGCCAGCAGTTTCGGGACAGCCAGTCAGCCCCAGCATTTT

V: TRBV6-2/TRBV6-3
J: TRBJ2-7
size: NA
D: TRBD2
CDR3: CASSRGLASYAQYF
DNA: TGTGCCAGCAGCCGCGGACTAGCAAGCTACGCGCAGTACTTC

V: TRBV7-2
J: TRBJ2-2
size: NA
D: TRBD1
CDR3: CASSFPTGEDTGELFF
DNA: TGTGCCAGCAGCTTTCCGACAGGGGAGGACACCGGGGAGCTGTTTTTT

V: TRBV28
J: TRBJ2-7
size: few
D: TRBD1
CDR3: CAGSSTGTEKSYEQYF
DNA: TGTGCCGGCAGTTCCACCGGGACAGAAAAATCCTACGAGCAGTACTTC

V: TRBV5-6
J: TRBJ2-1
size: NA
D: NA
CDR3: CASSLAVGAYSYNEQFF
DNA: TGTGCCAGCAGCTTGGCGGTGGGGGCCTACTCCTACAATGAGCAGTTCTTC

V: TRBV20-1
J: TRBJ2-7
size: many
D: NA
CDR3: CSAWTPSSYEQYF
DNA: TGCAGTGCTTGGACTCCCAGCTCCTACGAGCAGTACTTC

V: TRBV6-6
J: TRBJ2-2
size: few
D: NA
CDR3: CASNPSGTQYTGELFF
DNA: TGTGCCAGCAATCCTTCCGGGACACAGTACACCGGGGAGCTGTTTTTT

V: TRBV4-1
J: TRBJ1-4
size: few
D: NA
CDR3: CASSHYVGVQDEKLFF
DNA: TGCGCCAGCAGCCACTACGTGGGGGTTCAGGATGAAAAACTGTTTTTT

V: TRBV10-2
J: TRBJ2-5
size: NA
D: TRBD2
CDR3: CASSELAGGPEETQYF
DNA: TGCGCCAGCAGTGAGTTAGCGGGAGGGCCCGAGGAGACCCAGTACTTC